This T cell receptor (beta chain) was sequenced for a study of blood T cell repertoires in COVID-19. Turning to the study itself: From T cells, B-cell-depleted T cells, or PBMCs came the material, which was cDNA or gDNA.

Libraries were prepared by immunoSEQ multiplex PCR; TCRdb keeps only in-frame clonotypes and omits some of them. This table has 40,000 to 45,000 clones, roughly nine tenths appearing once. Trimming shortened V by 6 bases and J by 3 bases, and 12 bases separated the two germline ends. This CDR3 is built from 13 residues. The germline gives CDR1 MNHEY, CDR2 SVGAGI. Specimen: peripheral blood. This chain links TRBV6-5 with TRBJ2-7; weak D call: TRBD1 (6 bases). The receptor comes from a man in his fifties with active COVID-19. CDR3 in amino acids: CASRSGQHYEQYF. CDR3 bases: TGTGCCAGCAGGTCGGGACAACACTACGAGCAGTACTTC.